The 9 T cell receptor beta chains presented below share a single source sample, sequenced in a study of T cell repertoires in cytomegalovirus infection. Using its own MiXCR run on the reads, TCRdb lists one record per CDR3 protein. The sample contains 560,000 or so distinct CDR3 sequences, more than 15% of which appear only once. Source material: CD8+ T cells from PBMCs. These TCRs come from a human donor in good health (CMV status not recorded). Some clones in this sample may be carry-over from other donors' samples.

This clonotype was recorded a few times. The V gene is TRBV5-6, the J gene TRBJ1-4; D gene ambiguous. V dropped 4 bases and J dropped 0 bases, with 13 bases sitting between them. The CDR3 sequence is 16 residues long. Germline values: CDR1 SGHDT, CDR2 YYEEEE. CDR3 sequence (DNA): TGTGCCAGCAGCCCTGAAGGCCGCGCAACTAATGAAAAACTGTTTTTT. Encoded protein: CASSPEGRATNEKLFF.

V gene TRBV5-8 combines with J gene TRBJ2-1; TRBD2 aligns across 8 bases. The CDR3 has 14 residues. From germline, CDR1 is SGHTS and CDR2 YDEGEE. V lost 5 bases to trimming and J lost 3 bases; unmatched junction nucleotides: 4. The CDR3 spells CASRASGFYNEQFF. The CDR3 nucleotides read TGTGCCAGCAGGGCTAGCGGGTTCTACAATGAGCAGTTCTTC.

This clonotype was seen many times. This sequence joins TRBV12-3 or TRBV12-4 and TRBJ1-1; 7 bases are a match to TRBD1. V shed 4 bases, J shed 3 bases, and the junction held 11 bases outside the gene matches. This CDR3 comprises 16 residues. For the CDR3, the DNA is TGTGCCAGCAGTTCAGGGATAGGGGGCCTTCACACTGAAGCTTTCTTT. Its translation is CASSSGIGGLHTEAFF.

This clonotype was found a few times. CDR3 in amino acids: CATAEEGGQPQHF. Written as DNA, the CDR3 is TGTGCCACCGCCGAGGAAGGAGGTCAGCCCCAGCATTTT. The V and J genes are TRBV6-5 and TRBJ1-5, with unresolved D. V gave up 10 bases and J gave up 6 bases, with 16 bases separating them. The germline V gene encodes CDR1 MNHEY and CDR2 SVGAGI. The CDR3 covers 13 residues.

This clonotype came up a few times. The rearrangement uses TRBV27 and TRBJ1-1, with 7 nucleotides matching TRBD1. Germline V gene lookup returns CDR1 MNHEY and CDR2 SMNVEV (reference sequence). V shed 6 bases, J shed 2 bases, and the junction held 12 bases outside the gene matches. The CDR3 extends over 16 amino acids. CDR3 protein: CASSPWGQNPNTEAFF. CDR3 coding DNA: TGTGCCAGCAGCCCGTGGGGACAGAACCCCAACACTGAAGCTTTCTTT.

The V call is TRBV11-2, the J call TRBJ1-1; TRBD1 matches 7 bases. V was clipped by 5 bases and J by 5 bases; unmatched bases: 8. The germline V gene encodes CDR1 SGHAT and CDR2 FQNNGV. This CDR3 has 14 residues. CDR3 coding DNA: TGTGCCAGCAGCCCTGGACAGGTCACGACTGAAGCTTTCTTT. This encodes CASSPGQVTTEAFF.

The V call is TRBV19, the J call TRBJ2-3; 7 positions match TRBD2. The CDR3 spans 15 residues. Trimming at V came to 5 bases and at J to 3 bases, leaving 8 bases not matched to a gene. CDR1 LNHDA and CDR2 SQIVND come from the germline V gene (reference sequence). DNA for the CDR3: TGTGCCAGTAGTGGCCGGGACTATGATACAGATACGCAGTATTTT. Its translation: CASSGRDYDTDTQYF.

This clonotype was observed a few times. The chain is built from TRBV2 and TRBJ2-1, with D possibly being TRBD2 (5 bases). Looked up from germline, CDR1 is SNHLY and CDR2 is FYNNEI. V was shortened by 2 bases and J by 7 bases, with 9 bases between the two germline ends. The CDR3 is made up of 13 amino acids. This CDR3 is CASSEQRRNEQFF. CDR3 DNA sequence: TGTGCCAGCAGTGAACAGCGGAGGAATGAGCAGTTCTTC.

This clonotype has at least ten counts. V usage is TRBV4-1 and J usage is TRBJ2-2; the D call may be TRBD1 or TRBD2 (5 bases each). The V gene's germline CDR1 is MGHRA and CDR2 YSYEKL. V was cut by 5 bases and J by 4 bases, with 17 bases left in between. CDR3 size: 16 residues. The CDR3 spells CASSVPEGLPTGELFF. CDR3 bases: TGCGCCAGCAGCGTCCCTGAGGGGCTACCCACCGGGGAGCTGTTTTTT.